The 2 T cell receptor beta chains below were found in one sample sequenced in a study of OX40 agonist ivuxolimab in advanced cancers. Sequencing used immunoSEQ multiplex PCR; TCRdb keeps in-frame clones, though not all of them. Of tens of thousands of clones listed, about 82% were seen once; the top ten hold about a tenth. Sequenced material: CD4+ or CD8+ T cells sorted from blood, taken in a trial of the OX40 agonist ivuxolimab. These receptors were taken from an adult with an advanced solid tumor such as melanoma, head and neck, liver or kidney cancer.

This chain connects TRBV4-1 to TRBJ1-2; D not resolved. Germline V lookup: CDR1 MGHRA, CDR2 YSYEKL. V lost 3 bases and J lost 0, with 17 bases in between. The CDR3 is 17 amino acids. In DNA form, the CDR3 reads TGCGCCAGCAGCCAGGATAGGAATAGAGCCACTAACTATGGCTACACCTTC. The encoded protein is CASSQDRNRATNYGYTF.

The V gene is TRBV19, the J gene TRBJ2-1; possibly TRBD2 for D (5 bases). The ends were cut back, 3 bases at V and 10 bases at J, with 19 bases in the middle. Germline V gene data show CDR1 as LNHDA and CDR2 as SQIVND (reference sequence). The CDR3 consists of 15 residues. The chain's CDR3 is CASSISGIGLWEQFF. DNA of the CDR3: TGTGCCAGTAGTATTTCCGGGATCGGGTTATGGGAGCAGTTCTTC.